This passage covers 8 T cell receptor beta chains from one sample sequenced in a study of T cell clonality in common variable immunodeficiency. Here immunoSEQ multiplex PCR was the method, and the copy in TCRdb shows in-frame clones only, minus some. The sample yields approximately 37,000 clones, without any singletons. Sequences were obtained from peripheral blood mononuclear cells. The receptors stem from a person between 18 and 69 years old in good health.

This clone was seen a few times. From the germline J gene comes the end of the CDR3, since the read stops 3 residues before it. The sample holds other DNA sequences that translate to the same CDR3. The chain couples TRBV6-4 to TRBJ1-3; D is possibly TRBD1 (6 bases). Trimming removed 3 bases at V and 2 bases at J, with 11 bases between. The germline V gene encodes CDR1 MRHNA and CDR2 SNTAGT. This CDR3 has 15 amino acids. Partial CDR3 DNA: TGTGCCAGCAGTGAACAGGGCATCGCTGGAAACACC. This codes for CASSEQGIAGNT. The entire CDR3 sequence reads CASSEQGIAGNTIYF.

There are many counts of this clone. The CDR3 spells CASSNFRDRDTGELFF. CDR3 DNA (partial): TGCGCCAGCAGTAACTTCCGGGACAGGGACACCGGGGAG. V gene TRBV5-1 combines with J gene TRBJ2-2; 9 positions agree with TRBD1. The read stops 3 residues short of the end of the CDR3; the missing end is completed from the germline J gene. Germline trimming cut 5 bases from V and 3 bases from J; bases unmatched to any gene: 8. Germline lookup yields CDR1 SGHRS and CDR2 YFSETQ. CDR3 length: 16 amino acids.

This clone appeared many times. The read gets to within 3 residues of the CDR3 end, and the germline J gene fills in the rest. The chain carries TRBV15 and TRBJ2-5; D is unclear. This CDR3 is built from 12 residues. V lost 3 bases, J lost 4 bases, and 6 bases lay in between. Germline V gene data show CDR1 as LNHNV and CDR2 as YYDKDF (reference sequence). The DNA read from the CDR3 is TGTGCCACCAGCAGGAAGGGAGAGACC. Its translation is CATSRKGET. The whole CDR3 sequence is CATSRKGETQYF.

This clone showed up many times. The read stops 3 residues short of the end of the CDR3; the missing end is completed from the germline J gene. This chain connects TRBV5-1 to TRBJ2-3; TRBD2 agrees at 9 bases. J lost 2 bases, V lost 1 base, and 5 bases had no gene match. This CDR3 region has 16 residues. Germline lookup yields CDR1 SGHRS and CDR2 YFSETQ. The CDR3 here is CASSLLSSGVTDTQYF. The sequenced CDR3 bases are TGCGCCAGCAGCTTGCTCTCTAGCGGGGTCACAGATACG. Combining the CDR3 with reference TRBV5-1 and TRBJ2-3 gives the whole variable domain KAGVTQTPRYLIKTRGQQVTLSCSPISGHRSVSWYQQTPGQGLQFLFEYFSETQRNKGNFPGRFSGRQFSNSRSEMNVSTLELGDSALYLCASSLLSSGVTDTQYFGPGTRLTVL.

The table lists this clone with many counts. The CDR3 goes on 3 residues after the read ends, and that part is filled in from the germline J gene. The chain employs TRBV20-1 and TRBJ2-5; 8 bases fit TRBD2. With 6 bases clipped from V and 4 bases from J, the junction kept 13 bases outside the gene matches. There are 15 residues in the CDR3. Germline V gene lookup returns CDR1 DFQATT and CDR2 SNEGSKA (reference sequence). The CDR3: CSAPRGAGARETQYF. Incomplete CDR3 DNA: TGCAGTGCCCCCCGGGGAGCGGGGGCGAGAGAGACC.

A note on this clone: The read falls 3 residues short of the CDR3 end, and the missing part is taken from the germline J gene. V is TRBV18 and J is TRBJ2-2; D is unclear. The V gene's germline CDR1 is KGHSH and CDR2 LQKENI. The CDR3 loop spans 15 amino acids. CDR3 bases read: TGTGCCAGCTCACCACTGCGAAGTACCCACGAAAAG. It yields the protein CASSPLRSTHEK. The full CDR3 protein is CASSPLRSTHEKLFF.

Note on this clone: The read ends 3 residues early relative to the CDR3; the germline J gene fills the gap. The V gene is TRBV18, the J gene TRBJ1-2, with TRBD1 identical over 9 bases. J was trimmed by 7 bases and V by 3 bases; bases with no gene match: 6. The length of the CDR3 is 14 residues. The germline gives CDR1 KGHSH, CDR2 LQKENI. The sequenced CDR3 bases are TGTGCCAGCTCACCCCCGGGACAGGGTATTGGC. Its protein is CASSPPGQGIG. Given in full, the CDR3 is CASSPPGQGIGYTF.

Many counts were recorded for this clone. Coverage ceases 3 residues before the CDR3 finishes, and the germline J gene fills in the end. The chain carries TRBV20-1 and TRBJ2-1, with 10 bases that match TRBD2. V lost 6 bases and J lost 0; bases outside the gene matches: 11. The germline gives CDR1 DFQATT, CDR2 SNEGSKA (reference sequence). The CDR3 is made up of 17 amino acids. The CDR3 spells CSAPSSGRVRSYNEQFF. The covered CDR3 bases are TGCAGTGCACCCTCTAGCGGGAGAGTCCGCTCCTACAATGAG.